The 32 T cell receptor beta chains reported below all come from one sample, sequenced in a study of patients and donors after allogeneic stem cell transplantation. MiXCR was run by TCRdb on the RT-PCR reads, yielding one entry per CDR3 protein. The sample carries roughly 940,000 distinct CDR3 sequences, around 17% recorded once. The sequencing sample was made of blood, either unsorted or a sorted T cell fraction (not recorded which). These receptors all stem from a human donor who was either an allogeneic HSCT recipient or a stem cell or donor lymphocyte infusion donor (not recorded which). It is not recorded whose cells these are; they may come from a transplant donor.

This clonotype was seen at least ten times. The V gene is TRBV20-1, the J gene TRBJ1-1; D may be TRBD1 (5 bases). The CDR3 contains 15 residues. Germline CDR1 reads DFQATT; CDR2 reads SNEGSKA (reference sequence). The V end lost 0 bases, the J end lost 3 bases, and 14 bases lay between the germline ends. For the CDR3, the DNA is TGCAGTGCTAGAGAGGTTAGGGGACGGGACACTGAAGCTTTCTTT. Its protein product is CSAREVRGRDTEAFF.

This sequence joins TRBV6-1 and TRBJ1-5; D unresolved. The V end lost 2 bases, the J end lost 2 bases, and 10 bases lay between the germline ends. CDR3 length: 15 amino acids. Germline CDR1 MNHNS, CDR2 SASEGT. CDR3 DNA: TGTGCCAGCAGTGAAATCCATCTGGGCAATCAGCCCCAGCATTTT. It codes for CASSEIHLGNQPQHF.

The J gene is TRBJ2-3, the V gene TRBV5-1; D is ambiguous. V was shortened by 0 bases and J by 4 bases, with 12 bases between the two germline ends. CDR1 and CDR2 from the germline V gene are SGHRS and YFSETQ. The CDR3 contains 15 residues. This CDR3 reads CASSLAVKPADTQYF. For the CDR3, the DNA is TGCGCCAGCAGCTTGGCGGTCAAACCCGCAGATACGCAGTATTTT.

In its sample, this clonotype was seen many times. The CDR3 spells CASSRGQGQGNQPQHF. The CDR3 nucleotides are TGTGCCAGCAGTCGGGGACAGGGCCAAGGCAATCAGCCCCAGCATTTT. This sequence joins TRBV12-3 or TRBV12-4 and TRBJ1-5; 9 nucleotides line up with TRBD1. After removal of 5 bases from V and 2 bases from J, the junction contained 7 bases not matched to a gene. This CDR3 region has 16 residues.

V usage is TRBV12-3 or TRBV12-4 and J usage is TRBJ2-7; 13 bases align to TRBD2. J gave up 5 bases and V 3 bases, and 4 bases lay outside the gene matches. CDR3 size: 15 residues. CDR3 sequence reads: CASSLTSGRLHEQYF. The CDR3 bases are TGTGCCAGCAGTTTGACTAGCGGGAGGCTCCACGAGCAGTACTTC.

This clonotype was observed a handful of times. This rearrangement joins TRBV12-3 or TRBV12-4 to TRBJ2-1, with 8 bases identical to TRBD2. The CDR3 totals 19 residues. The ends lost 3 bases at V and 0 bases at J; junction bases unmatched: 13. DNA for the CDR3: TGTGCCAGCAGTTTCCCCCCTCGAACTAGCGGAATCTCCTACAATGAGCAGTTCTTC. This codes for CASSFPPRTSGISYNEQFF.

The chain is built from TRBV4-3 and TRBJ2-5; D may be TRBD1 (6 bases). Germline CDR1 reads LGHNA; CDR2 reads YSLEER. CDR3 length: 16 residues. The V end was cut by 0 bases, the J end by 5 bases, with 16 bases between. In DNA, the CDR3 is TGCGCCAGCAGCCAAGACGCAGGGGTATCATCGGAGACCCAGTACTTC. Translation gives CASSQDAGVSSETQYF.

There are many counts of this clonotype. The chain's CDR3 is CASSLKTGTYEQYF. As DNA, the CDR3 is TGTGCCAGCAGTTTGAAGACAGGGACCTACGAGCAGTACTTC. J is TRBJ2-7 and V is TRBV12-3 or TRBV12-4; 7 bases are shared with TRBD1. The V segment lost 3 bases and the J segment 2 bases; nucleotides outside the gene matches: 4. CDR3 length: 14 amino acids.

The chain is built from TRBV12-3 or TRBV12-4 and TRBJ2-7, with D unresolved. Trimming removed 0 bases at V and 3 bases at J, with 12 bases between. CDR3 size: 15 residues. CDR3 sequence: CASSLAGSVFYEQYF. CDR3 in DNA: TGTGCCAGCAGTTTAGCAGGGTCGGTTTTCTACGAGCAGTACTTC.

The V gene is TRBV12-3 or TRBV12-4, the J gene TRBJ2-7, with D hard to call. The CDR3 sequence is 15 residues long. The V and J ends lost 3 bases and 4 bases respectively, with 16 bases between them. CDR3 nucleotides: TGTGCCAGCAGTTTGTCCGGTTCCGGACGGTACGAGCAGTACTTC. Encoded protein: CASSLSGSGRYEQYF.

This clonotype came up many times. The gene calls are TRBV5-1 and TRBJ2-7, with no clear D. This CDR3 has 14 residues. Germline V lookup: CDR1 SGHRS, CDR2 YFSETQ. V was clipped by 5 bases and J by 0 bases, with 12 bases between them. The CDR3 is CASSPMGFSYEQYF. The CDR3 coding sequence is TGCGCCAGCAGTCCGATGGGGTTCTCCTACGAGCAGTACTTC.

The chain has TRBV6-2 or TRBV6-3 and TRBJ2-2, with 8 positions matching TRBD2. With V trimmed by 7 bases and J by 2 bases, 6 bases remained unmatched. CDR1 and CDR2 from the germline V gene are MNHEY and SVGEGT. This CDR3 has 15 residues. The CDR3 coding sequence is TGTGCCAGCAACTTAGCGGGGAAAAACACCGGGGAGCTGTTTTTT. Amino acid sequence: CASNLAGKNTGELFF.

This clonotype has a handful of counts. The V call is TRBV20-1, the J call TRBJ2-7, with 10 positions matching TRBD1. Germline lookup yields CDR1 DFQATT and CDR2 SNEGSKA (reference sequence). The CDR3 has 16 amino acids. J gave up 3 bases and V 1 base, and 9 bases lay outside the gene matches. CDR3 coding DNA: TGCAGTGCTAGAGGCCCCGGGACAGGGGCGTTCTACGAGCAGTACTTC. Translation gives CSARGPGTGAFYEQYF.

V is TRBV29-1 and J is TRBJ2-7; TRBD1 is a possible D gene (6 bases). The CDR3 extends over 14 amino acids. CDR1 is SQVTM and CDR2 is ANQGSEA in the germline V gene. Trimming stripped 6 bases from V and 3 bases from J, with 18 bases between. CDR3 sequence (DNA): TGCAGCGTACAAATCGACAGGTACGGCTACGAGCAGTACTTC. This encodes CSVQIDRYGYEQYF.

This chain joins TRBV7-8 and TRBJ1-5, with a possible D match to TRBD1 (5 bases). This CDR3 has 17 amino acids. The V and J ends lost 5 bases and 2 bases respectively, with 19 bases between them. Per germline, CDR1 SGHVS and CDR2 FQNEAQ. The CDR3 is CASSTPRRGPRNQPQHF. CDR3 nucleotide sequence: TGTGCCAGCAGCACCCCACGCCGGGGCCCCCGCAATCAGCCCCAGCATTTT.

V gene TRBV20-1 combines with J gene TRBJ2-5; 9 bases map to TRBD2. V was pared by 6 bases and J by 9 bases, with 17 bases of the junction left unmatched. The CDR3 runs 15 residues. In germline, CDR1 is DFQATT, CDR2 SNEGSKA (reference sequence). Here the CDR3 DNA reads TGCAGTGCCCGAAGCGCGGGAGGGCCCGGTAGGGCCCAGTACTTC. This gives the protein CSARSAGGPGRAQYF.

This clonotype was counted at least ten times. This sequence joins TRBV20-1 and TRBJ1-1, with a tentative D call TRBD1 (5 bases). The CDR3 spans 13 residues. Germline CDR1 is DFQATT and CDR2 is SNEGSKA (reference sequence). The ends were cut back, 0 bases at V and 11 bases at J, with 16 bases in the middle. CDR3 sequence: CSAREAGKGSAFF. The CDR3 DNA reads TGCAGTGCTAGAGAAGCAGGGAAGGGGTCGGCTTTCTTT.

In its sample, this clonotype was seen a few times. CDR3 coding DNA: TGTGCCAGCAGCAGGACATTTAACTATGGCTACACCTTC. This gives the protein CASSRTFNYGYTF. The chain carries TRBV21-1 and TRBJ1-2; the table assigns TRBD1, which was not confirmed against the DNA. TRBV21-1 is shown as a pseudogene. The CDR3 loop spans 13 amino acids.

This sequence joins TRBV4-1 and TRBJ1-6; D call uncertain. Germline V gene data show CDR1 as MGHRA and CDR2 as YSYEKL. Trimming cost V 4 bases and J 13 bases, with 11 bases left between them. CDR3 size: 12 residues. The CDR3 DNA sequence: TGCGCCAGCAGCCCTTACGAAGGGCCCCTCCACTTT. It specifies CASSPYEGPLHF.

To note about this clonotype: Possible read error: a much larger clone is one base away. The CDR3: CASTRAGGSYYEQFF. The CDR3, as DNA: TGTGCCAGCACCCGAGCGGGGGGATCCTACTATGAGCAGTTCTTC. The V gene is TRBV12-3 or TRBV12-4, the J gene TRBJ2-1, with TRBD2 matching 9 bases. The CDR3 consists of 15 residues.

This clonotype was seen only a few times. This chain joins TRBV4-3 and TRBJ2-4, with D possibly matching TRBD1 (6 bases). The CDR3 length is 16 residues. CDR1 LGHNA and CDR2 YSLEER come from the germline V gene. Trimming stripped 1 base from V and 0 bases from J, with 10 bases between. CDR3 sequence reads: CASSQGTELAKNIQYF. CDR3 DNA: TGCGCCAGCAGCCAAGGGACAGAACTAGCCAAAAACATTCAGTACTTC.

The rearrangement uses TRBV4-2 and TRBJ1-5, with D maybe TRBD1 (6 bases). V was clipped by 0 bases and J by 3 bases, with 15 bases between them. CDR3 length: 17 amino acids. Germline CDR1 is LGHNA and CDR2 is YNFKEQ. The CDR3 protein is CASSQDSTGSFNQPQHF. CDR3 DNA sequence: TGTGCCAGCAGCCAAGATAGTACAGGGTCTTTCAATCAGCCCCAGCATTTT.

This clonotype was seen more than once but under ten times. V and J are TRBV5-1 and TRBJ1-2, with 11 bases matching TRBD1. The length of the CDR3 is 13 residues. Per germline, CDR1 SGHRS and CDR2 YFSETQ. Trimming removed 4 bases from V and 6 bases from J; junction bases left unmatched: 2. As DNA, the CDR3 is TGCGCCAGCAGCGGGACAGGGGGTGATGGCTACACCTTC. This codes for CASSGTGGDGYTF.

V usage is TRBV5-1 and J usage is TRBJ2-2; possible D gene TRBD2, 5 bases. Germline V lookup: CDR1 SGHRS, CDR2 YFSETQ. V shed 3 bases and J shed 4 bases, with 13 bases lying between them. This CDR3 is built from 15 residues. The CDR3 coding sequence is TGCGCCAGCAGCTACGACGGGATGGCCACCGGGGAGCTGTTTTTT. It yields the protein CASSYDGMATGELFF.

J is TRBJ2-7 and V is TRBV10-3, with 10 bases that match TRBD1. Germline-derived CDR1 and CDR2 are ENHRY and SYGVKD. V lost 3 bases and J lost 4; bases outside the gene matches: 6. The CDR3 runs 15 residues. CDR3 nucleotides: TGTGCCATCAGTGATCCGGGACAGGGGTGGTACGAGCAGTACTTC. This gives the protein CAISDPGQGWYEQYF.

The V call is TRBV21-1, the J call TRBJ2-5. TRBV21-1 is designated a pseudogene. The CDR3 is 15 residues long. The CDR3 reads CASSNPHRPQETQYF. In DNA form, the CDR3 reads TGTGCCAGCAGCAACCCACACCGACCCCAAGAGACCCAGTACTTC.

The chain joins TRBV3-1 to TRBJ1-4, with D unresolved. CDR1 is LGHDT and CDR2 is YNNKEL in the germline V gene (reference sequence). The CDR3 has 15 residues. Deletions cut 0 bases from V and 7 bases from J, with 12 bases between. The CDR3 DNA reads as TGTGCCAGCAGCCAAGATATACGGCAGAGTGAAAAACTGTTTTTT. Protein sequence: CASSQDIRQSEKLFF.

This clonotype was seen more than once but under ten times. The rearrangement joins TRBV6-5 to TRBJ2-7; 7 bases are shared with TRBD1. J was trimmed by 0 bases and V by 4 bases; bases with no gene match: 3. There are 14 residues in the CDR3. Germline V gives CDR1 MNHEY, CDR2 SVGAGI. The CDR3 nucleotides are TGTGCCAGCAGTTGGGGACAGAGCTCCTACGAGCAGTACTTC. This encodes CASSWGQSSYEQYF.

The chain combines TRBV5-1 with TRBJ2-3; no clear D. Trimming took 4 bases from V and 4 from J, leaving 10 bases between them. The germline V gene has CDR1 SGHRS and CDR2 YFSETQ. The CDR3 extends over 13 amino acids. The CDR3 region has the DNA TGCGCCAGCAGCGCCCCACGGTCAGATACGCAGTATTTT. Translated: CASSAPRSDTQYF.

This sequence joins TRBV30 and TRBJ2-2; D uncertain. The V gene's germline CDR1 is GTSNPN and CDR2 SVGIG (reference sequence). V lost 5 bases to trimming and J lost 2 bases, with 3 bases between them. The CDR3 has 11 amino acids. Written as DNA, the CDR3 is TGTGCCTGGGCCAACACCGGGGAGCTGTTTTTT. Its translation is CAWANTGELFF. Full variable domain (remainder filled in from reference TRBV30 and TRBJ2-2): SQTIHQWPATLVQPVGSPLSLECTVEGTSNPNLYWYRQAAGRGLQLLFYSVGIGQISSEVPQNLSASRPQDRQFILSSKKLLLSDSGFYLCAWANTGELFFGEGSRLTVL.

The table lists this clonotype with a few counts. The V call is TRBV6-1, the J call TRBJ2-7, with TRBD1 matching 10 bases. From germline, CDR1 is MNHNS and CDR2 SASEGT. CDR3 length: 18 residues. After removal of 3 bases from V and 4 bases from J, the junction contained 15 bases not matched to a gene. The CDR3 region is CASSEDITRRDRGYEQYF. The CDR3 DNA reads TGTGCCAGCAGTGAGGACATAACTAGAAGGGACAGGGGTTACGAGCAGTACTTC.

The rearrangement links TRBV7-9 to TRBJ1-1; no clear D gene. Germline V CDR1 and CDR2: SEHNR, FQNEAQ (reference sequence). There are 14 residues in the CDR3. Trimming left V 5 bases short and J 4 bases short, with 14 bases between. The CDR3 is CASSAPGTITEAFF. The DNA for the CDR3 is TGTGCCAGCAGCGCGCCGGGCACTATCACTGAAGCTTTCTTT.